This T cell receptor beta chain was obtained from a study of cytomegalovirus exposure and HLA in healthy donors. Whole-study findings and limits: Reports showed the classifier diagnosing cytomegalovirus status with high specificity and sensitivity. At a 0.05 false discovery rate, a later analysis found roughly 17,000 TCR beta sequences to be associated with HLA alleles.

With 60 Vbeta and 13 Jbeta primers, the PCR was carried out. TCRdb's table, derived via immunoSEQ multiplex PCR, lists solely in-frame clones and lacks some. Altogether about 160,000 clones are present, about four fifths being singletons, with the ten largest covering just under 6.5%. In this sample, this clone turned up once. Its target is not known. V dropped 5 bases and J dropped 8 bases, with 18 bases sitting between them. The germline V gene encodes CDR1 SGHAT and CDR2 FQNNGV. This CDR3 region has 15 residues. This clonotype originated in a man between 45 and 60 years old in good health and CMV-seropositive. V and J are TRBV11-2 and TRBJ1-4; D possibly corresponds to TRBD1 (6 bases). Sequences were obtained from PBMCs. CDR3 amino acids: CASSVVGARSEKLFF. The CDR3 region has the DNA TGTGCCAGCAGCGTCGTGGGGGCGCGAAGCGAAAAACTGTTTTTT.